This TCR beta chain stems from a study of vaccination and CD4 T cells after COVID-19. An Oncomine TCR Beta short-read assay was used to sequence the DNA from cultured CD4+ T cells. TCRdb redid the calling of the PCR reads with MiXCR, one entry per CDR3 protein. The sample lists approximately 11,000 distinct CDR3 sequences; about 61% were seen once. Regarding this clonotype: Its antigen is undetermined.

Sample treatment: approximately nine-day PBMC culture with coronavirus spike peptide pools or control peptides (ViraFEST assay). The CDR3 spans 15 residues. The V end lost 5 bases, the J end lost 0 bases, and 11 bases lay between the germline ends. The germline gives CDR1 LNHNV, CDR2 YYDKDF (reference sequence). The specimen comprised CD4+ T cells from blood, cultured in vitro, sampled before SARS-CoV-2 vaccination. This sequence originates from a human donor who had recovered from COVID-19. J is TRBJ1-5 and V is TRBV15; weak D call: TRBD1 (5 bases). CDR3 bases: TGTGCCACCAGCCGGGACGGAAATAGCAATCAGCCCCAGCATTTT. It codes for CATSRDGNSNQPQHF.